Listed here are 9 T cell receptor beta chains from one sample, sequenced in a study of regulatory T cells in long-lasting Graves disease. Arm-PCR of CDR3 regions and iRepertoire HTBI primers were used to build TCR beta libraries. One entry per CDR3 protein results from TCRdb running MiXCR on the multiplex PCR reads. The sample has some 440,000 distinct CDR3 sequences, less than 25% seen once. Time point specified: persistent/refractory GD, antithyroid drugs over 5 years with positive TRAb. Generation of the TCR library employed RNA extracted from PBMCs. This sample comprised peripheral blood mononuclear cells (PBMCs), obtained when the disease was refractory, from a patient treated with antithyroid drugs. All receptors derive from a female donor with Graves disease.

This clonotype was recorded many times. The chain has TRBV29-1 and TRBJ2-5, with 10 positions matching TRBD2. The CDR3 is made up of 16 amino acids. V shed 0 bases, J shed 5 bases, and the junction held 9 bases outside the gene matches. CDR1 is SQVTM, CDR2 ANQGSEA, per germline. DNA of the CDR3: TGCAGCGTTGAAGATAGAGGACTAGCGGTGGGCGAGACCCAGTACTTC. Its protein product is CSVEDRGLAVGETQYF.

CDR3 nucleotide sequence: TGTGCCAGCAGCCTTACACTGGGCGGGAGCACTGAAGCTTTCTTT. Its protein is CASSLTLGGSTEAFF. The V and J genes are TRBV7-6 and TRBJ1-1, with D uncertain. Trimming took off 5 bases at V and 4 bases at J, with 17 bases between the two ends. In germline, CDR1 is SGHVS, CDR2 FNYEAQ. The length of the CDR3 is 15 residues.

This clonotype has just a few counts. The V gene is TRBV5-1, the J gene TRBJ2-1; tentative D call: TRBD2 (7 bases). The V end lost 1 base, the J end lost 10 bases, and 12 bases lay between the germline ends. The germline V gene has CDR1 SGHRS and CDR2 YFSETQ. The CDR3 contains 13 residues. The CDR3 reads CASSLKSGTEQFF. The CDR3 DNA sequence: TGCGCCAGCAGCTTGAAGAGCGGGACAGAGCAGTTCTTC.

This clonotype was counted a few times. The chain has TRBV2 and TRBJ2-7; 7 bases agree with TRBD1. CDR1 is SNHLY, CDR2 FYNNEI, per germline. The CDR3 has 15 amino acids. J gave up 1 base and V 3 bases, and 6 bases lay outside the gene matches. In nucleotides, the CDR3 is TGTGCCAGCAGTGAGTGGCAGGGGGTATCCTACGAGCAGTACTTC. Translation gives CASSEWQGVSYEQYF.

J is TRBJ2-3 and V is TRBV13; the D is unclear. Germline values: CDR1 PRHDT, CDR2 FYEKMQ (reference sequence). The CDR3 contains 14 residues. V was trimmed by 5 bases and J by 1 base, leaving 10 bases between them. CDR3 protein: CASSKDDRTDTQYF. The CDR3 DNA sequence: TGTGCCAGCAGCAAGGACGACCGCACAGATACGCAGTATTTT.

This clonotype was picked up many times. As DNA, the CDR3 is TGTGCCAGCAGCCGGGACCAGGGGGGTTTCTACGAGCAGTACTTC. Its protein product is CASSRDQGGFYEQYF. The rearrangement joins TRBV11-2 to TRBJ2-7; possible D gene TRBD1, 7 bases. The CDR3 sequence is 15 residues long. The germline gives CDR1 SGHAT, CDR2 FQNNGV. V was clipped by 5 bases and J by 3 bases, with 17 bases between them. Full variable domain (remainder filled in from reference TRBV11-2 and TRBJ2-7): EAGVAQSPRYKIIEKRQSVAFWCNPISGHATLYWYQQILGQGPKLLIQFQNNGVVDDSQLPKDRFSAERLKGVDSTLKIQPAKLEDSAVYLCASSRDQGGFYEQYFGPGTRLTVT.

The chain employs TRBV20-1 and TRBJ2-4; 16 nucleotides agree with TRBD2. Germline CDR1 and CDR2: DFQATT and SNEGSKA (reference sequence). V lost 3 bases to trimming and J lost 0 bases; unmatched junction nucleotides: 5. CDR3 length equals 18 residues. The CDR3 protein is CSARGTSGRGVAKNIQYF. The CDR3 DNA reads TGCAGTGCTAGGGGGACTAGCGGGAGGGGGGTAGCCAAAAACATTCAGTACTTC.

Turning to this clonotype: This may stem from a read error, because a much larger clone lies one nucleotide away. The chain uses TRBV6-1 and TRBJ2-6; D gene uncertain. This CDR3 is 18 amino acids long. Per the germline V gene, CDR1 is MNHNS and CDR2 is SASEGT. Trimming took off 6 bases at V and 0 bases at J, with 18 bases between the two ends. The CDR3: CASRPVGLIFSGANVLTF. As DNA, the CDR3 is TGTGCCAGCAGACCCGTAGGGCTAATATTCTCTGGGGCCAACGTCCTGACTTTC.

The CDR3 DNA reads TGTGCCAGCAGCTCCAAGCGGGAGGTCAACCTCTACGAGCAGTACTTC. The encoded protein is CASSSKREVNLYEQYF. The chain combines TRBV7-9 with TRBJ2-7; 9 positions agree with TRBD2. The germline V gene encodes CDR1 SEHNR and CDR2 FQNEAQ (reference sequence). CDR3 length equals 16 residues. The ends lost 4 bases at V and 3 bases at J; junction bases unmatched: 10.